This TCR beta chain was captured in a study of T cells in Graves' hyperthyroidism and ophthalmopathy. This clonotype was observed at least ten times. Its antigen is undetermined. Study findings and constraints: Most expanded thyroid clonotypes above 0.001 recurred in blood.

The TCR beta CDR3 regions underwent amplification using RNA transcripts as the source. First-round RT-PCR of the TCR CDR3 relied on the HTBI primer set. TCRdb re-called the multiplex PCR reads through MiXCR, storing one row per CDR3 protein. The profile shows over 500,000 distinct CDR3 sequences, 16% of them singletons. Duration under 3 months, a NOSPECS grade of at least 4, and a Clinical Activity Score of at least 3 characterized the ophthalmopathy patients. Diagnoses used clinical symptoms, serum thyroxine and TRAb, thyroid ultrasound and orbital computed tomography. Germline V gives CDR1 DFQATT, CDR2 SNEGSKA (reference sequence). The CDR3 loop spans 17 amino acids. After removal of 0 bases from V and 9 bases from J, the junction contained 14 bases not matched to a gene.

The chain is built from TRBV20-1 and TRBJ2-1; 10 nucleotides agree with TRBD2. The sequence came from a woman in her twenties or thirties with Graves' ophthalmopathy. The sequenced sample consisted of blood. In DNA form, the CDR3 reads TGCAGTGCTAGAGATACGGGGCTAGCGGGAGAAATGGTTGAGCAGTTCTTC. Protein: CSARDTGLAGEMVEQFF.